The TCR beta chain under discussion was sequenced for a study of blood T cell repertoires in COVID-19. Study-level background: Spain, Italy and the United States supplied samples that represented acute and convalescent COVID-19.

V dropped 2 bases and J dropped 6 bases, with 6 bases sitting between them. This CDR3 spans 12 amino acids. Clones were sequenced by immunoSEQ multiplex PCR, and TCRdb holds only the in-frame ones, with some missing. The repertoire consists of under 300,000 clones, with about 83% occurring once and the leading ten covering roughly 1.9%. Sequenced: peripheral blood. The TCR sequence derives from a man aged 25-40 years who had recovered from COVID-19. V usage is TRBV12-3 or TRBV12-4 and J usage is TRBJ2-3; unclear D gene. The CDR3 DNA sequence: TGTGCCAGCAGTTTACAGGCCGATACGCAGTATTTT. Translating gives CASSLQADTQYF.